The rows below give T cell receptor beta chains drawn from one sample of a study of cytomegalovirus exposure and HLA in healthy donors. The assay was immunoSEQ multiplex PCR, and TCRdb's table has in-frame clones only and misses some. The sample gives 65,000 to 95,000 clones, around 80% of which show up once; roughly 2.5% is in the top ten. Sample: PBMCs. Receptor source: a male donor in good health and CMV-seropositive. The CDR3 runs from the conserved cysteine through the conserved F or W. Clone sizes are given selectively: once, few, many, or a class where the clone is expanded.

clone_size	v_call	j_call	cdr3_aa
.	TRBV28	TRBJ1-4	CASSLASGATNEKLFF
.	TRBV7-7	TRBJ1-1	CASNLAPVEGRNTEAFF
.	TRBV7-9	TRBJ2-3	CASSVNRGRLTQYF
.	TRBV27	TRBJ1-4	CASRRQGLGEKLFF
.	TRBV11-2	TRBJ2-3	CASSLELRTDRYF
.	TRBV5-1	TRBJ1-1	CASSLADRLNTEAFF
once	TRBV6-6	TRBJ1-4	CASSYVRVNEKLFF
.	TRBV5-1	TRBJ2-6	CASSELAGGVGANVLTF
.	TRBV30	TRBJ2-2	CAWTSTGLEVFLVAGELFF
.	TRBV28	TRBJ1-5	CASLEGTGNQPQHF
.	TRBV7-6	TRBJ2-2	CASSRRQGLIGELFF
.	TRBV5-4	TRBJ2-3	CASSGGYSTDTQYF
.	TRBV5-6	TRBJ2-7	CASSLGSGDPLDEQYF
.	TRBV28	TRBJ2-1	CASSGVGQGAYNEQFF
.	TRBV9	TRBJ2-1	CASSAHTGGSYNEQFF
.	TRBV5-6	TRBJ2-1	CASSLLVSGRIYEQFF
few	TRBV19	TRBJ2-1	CASSMLAGGPVNEQFF
.	TRBV28	TRBJ2-7	CASQTSGRSKQYF
.	TRBV7-2	TRBJ2-3	CASSASGSTDTQYF
.	TRBV15	TRBJ1-5	CATSRAPTPGGQGNQPQHF
.	TRBV27	TRBJ2-3	CASSPFGGGTDTQYF
.	TRBV28	TRBJ1-2	CASSSTGIANYGYTF
once	TRBV9	TRBJ2-7	CASSVGQSYEQYF
.	TRBV29-1	TRBJ1-3	CSVIQGAGGNTIYF
.	TRBV6-5	TRBJ1-2	CASSSGQGYGYTF
.	TRBV7-8	TRBJ1-5	CASSFGGQPQHF
.	TRBV5-1	TRBJ2-1	CASSYVAGENEQFF
.	TRBV5-1	TRBJ2-7	CASSERGGTSYEQYF